This T cell receptor beta chain is drawn from a study of blood T cell repertoires in COVID-19 (TCRdb year 2020). About the full investigation: Samples covering the acute and convalescent phases of COVID-19 were provided by collaborators in the United States, Italy and Spain. The material from the prospective study consisted of cDNA or gDNA derived from T cells, B-cell-depleted T cells, or PBMCs. The sample metadata nearly always contained a de-identified subject ID, COVID-19 status, age in years and sex. The samples were drawn from two sources: the first 160 participants of the ongoing ImmuneRACE study, and over 1,000 subjects contributed by 6 global collaborators. Where HLA class I and class II types were available, the types were taken from metadata supplied by the sample provider, not from assay-based typing. The repertoires were made available in a free public database intended to serve as a resource for research on the immune response to SARS-CoV-2. Deeply sampled blood TCRbeta repertoires from subjects exposed to, actively infected with, or recovered from COVID-19 were included in the dataset. Findings and caveats that apply to the study as a whole: The amount of clinical and demographic metadata varied by source and participant and was provided uncurated.

TCRbeta CDR3 regions were amplified from genomic DNA using the immunoSEQ Assay, a bias-controlled multiplex PCR. The source study handled its data this way. The number of nucleated cells in each sample was estimated by amplification of reference gene primers within the assay. To quantify the absolute abundance of each unique TCRbeta CDR3 rearrangement, sequence reads were collapsed and filtered. For each sample, productive Simpson clonality was calculated by taking the square root of Simpson's diversity index across productive rearrangements. TCRdb took over this immuneACCESS table, retaining in-frame rearrangements with V and J assigned. Such tables are incomplete; in checked studies, under half of the missing clones stem from an unresolved V gene, and the remainder is unexplained. V and J calls and clone size follow that table, whereas D and trimming were derived from the DNA. The sample has 99,000 or so clones on record, around 74% of them singletons. Together, the top ten hold roughly a fifth of the sample.

Comment on this clone: The antigen this receptor binds is unknown. Base-call qualities are not available, and no considerably larger clone is one nucleotide away.

Each collaborating institution followed its own protocols to collect whole blood in K2EDTA tubes. For TCRbeta analysis, collaborators shipped samples in one of three forms: frozen whole blood, isolated PBMCs, or DNA extracted from either of those sample types. V and J lose 3 bases and 1 base, and a span of 10 bases separates them. CDR1 SGHNT and CDR2 YYREEE are derived from the germline V gene (reference sequence). Spanning cysteine to phenylalanine, the CDR3 consists of 14 amino acids. Only the CDR3 DNA stays, 42 bases, in frame from base 1. This TCR was recovered from a woman between 70 and 85 years old with acute or convalescent COVID-19. The rearrangement combines TRBV5-4 with TRBJ2-5, with TRBD1 as a weak D call on 6 bases. Sequenced material: peripheral blood. The bases are TGTGCCAGCAGCTACACAGGGAGCCAAGAGACCCAGTACTTC. Its translation reads: CASSYTGSQETQYF.